A selection of T cell receptor beta chains follows, all from one sample in a study of regulatory T cells in long-lasting Graves disease. MiXCR, run by TCRdb on the multiplex PCR reads, gives a single entry per CDR3 protein. The data hold around 400,000 distinct CDR3 sequences, with roughly 16% observed a single time. The sample consisted of peripheral blood mononuclear cells (PBMCs), taken at new diagnosis, from a patient treated with antithyroid drugs. The source of these receptors is a female donor with Graves disease. CDR3s include the opening cysteine and the closing phenylalanine or tryptophan. D genes are given only for firm matches. Clone size is stated in some rows and not others, as once, few, many or a class when expanded.

clone_size: .; j_call: TRBJ2-3; d_call: .; v_call: TRBV6-1; cdr3_aa: CASSEGTASVSTDTQYF; cdr3_nt: TGTGCCAGCAGTGAAGGAACGGCTAGCGTAAGCACAGATACGCAGTATTTT
clone_size: many; j_call: TRBJ2-3; d_call: .; v_call: TRBV12-3/TRBV12-4; cdr3_aa: CASRLGAESDTQYF; cdr3_nt: TGTGCCAGCAGGCTGGGGGCTGAATCAGATACGCAGTATTTT
clone_size: many; j_call: TRBJ2-2; d_call: .; v_call: TRBV6-5; cdr3_aa: CASSYQGRGELFF; cdr3_nt: TGTGCCAGCAGTTACCAGGGTCGTGGGGAGCTGTTTTTT
clone_size: many; j_call: TRBJ1-1; d_call: .; v_call: TRBV5-4; cdr3_aa: CASSFPGWTEAFF; cdr3_nt: TGTGCCAGCAGCTTCCCAGGGTGGACTGAAGCTTTCTTT
clone_size: .; j_call: TRBJ2-3; d_call: TRBD2; v_call: TRBV5-1; cdr3_aa: CASSSLTSGSTDTQYF; cdr3_nt: TGCGCCAGCAGCTCGCTGACTAGCGGGAGCACAGATACGCAGTATTTT
clone_size: many; j_call: TRBJ1-1; d_call: TRBD1; v_call: TRBV20-1; cdr3_aa: CSARRDRETEAFF; cdr3_nt: TGCAGTGCCCGCCGGGACAGGGAAACTGAAGCTTTCTTT
clone_size: many; j_call: TRBJ2-1; d_call: .; v_call: TRBV20-1; cdr3_aa: CSASRGEVYNEQFF; cdr3_nt: TGCAGTGCTAGTCGCGGGGAGGTCTACAATGAGCAGTTCTTC
clone_size: many; j_call: TRBJ2-7; d_call: .; v_call: TRBV28; cdr3_aa: CASSSSGTTVAYEQYF; cdr3_nt: TGTGCCAGCAGTTCTTCCGGGACAACGGTCGCCTACGAGCAGTACTTC
clone_size: .; j_call: TRBJ1-2; d_call: .; v_call: TRBV4-2; cdr3_aa: CASSQDGAREPTNYGYTF; cdr3_nt: TGTGCCAGCAGCCAAGATGGAGCCAGGGAACCAACCAACTATGGCTACACCTTC
clone_size: once; j_call: TRBJ1-1; d_call: .; v_call: TRBV3-2; cdr3_aa: CASSQAGGGDTEAFF; cdr3_nt: TGTGCCAGCAGCCAAGCGGGGGGGGGGGACACTGAAGCTTTCTTT
clone_size: few; j_call: TRBJ1-2; d_call: .; v_call: TRBV19; cdr3_aa: CASRRDTIYGYTF; cdr3_nt: TGTGCCAGTAGGCGGGACACCATCTATGGCTACACCTTC
clone_size: .; j_call: TRBJ2-2; d_call: .; v_call: TRBV18; cdr3_aa: CASSLRGGDTGELFF; cdr3_nt: TGTGCCAGCTCCCTCAGAGGAGGGGACACCGGGGAGCTGTTTTTT
clone_size: .; j_call: TRBJ2-7; d_call: .; v_call: TRBV6-5; cdr3_aa: CASSYGARTLTEQYF; cdr3_nt: TGTGCCAGCAGTTACGGGGCCCGGACTCTGACCGAGCAGTACTTC
clone_size: few; j_call: TRBJ2-5; d_call: TRBD1; v_call: TRBV6-2/TRBV6-3; cdr3_aa: CASSYEGAQETQYF; cdr3_nt: TGTGCCAGCAGTTACGAGGGGGCCCAAGAGACCCAGTACTTC
clone_size: many; j_call: TRBJ2-2; d_call: .; v_call: TRBV10-3; cdr3_aa: CAISESTIITGELFF; cdr3_nt: TGTGCCATCAGTGAGTCGACTATAATCACCGGGGAGCTGTTTTTT
clone_size: many; j_call: TRBJ2-3; d_call: TRBD1; v_call: TRBV7-8; cdr3_aa: CASSFIYRGRTDTQYF; cdr3_nt: TGTGCCAGCAGCTTCATCTACAGGGGCCGCACAGATACGCAGTATTTT
clone_size: .; j_call: TRBJ1-1; d_call: .; v_call: TRBV28; cdr3_aa: CASSFLRGDTEAFF; cdr3_nt: TGTGCCAGCAGTTTCCTTCGGGGGGACACTGAAGCTTTCTTT
clone_size: many; j_call: TRBJ1-5; d_call: .; v_call: TRBV28; cdr3_aa: CASSLPNAHQPQHF; cdr3_nt: TGTGCCAGCAGTCTCCCCAACGCCCATCAGCCCCAGCATTTT
clone_size: many; j_call: TRBJ2-7; d_call: .; v_call: TRBV18; cdr3_aa: CASSPESSYEQYF; cdr3_nt: TGTGCCAGCTCACCGGAGAGTTCCTACGAGCAGTACTTC
clone_size: many; j_call: TRBJ2-3; d_call: .; v_call: TRBV5-1; cdr3_aa: CASSLASSSDTQYF; cdr3_nt: TGCGCCAGCAGCTTGGCGTCGTCCTCAGATACGCAGTATTTT
clone_size: many; j_call: TRBJ2-1; d_call: .; v_call: TRBV20-1; cdr3_aa: CSETRGHEQFF; cdr3_nt: TGCAGTGAAACGAGGGGACATGAGCAGTTCTTC
clone_size: .; j_call: TRBJ2-3; d_call: TRBD2; v_call: TRBV27; cdr3_aa: CASSLPGLAGEITDTQYF; cdr3_nt: TGTGCCAGCAGTTTACCCGGACTAGCGGGAGAGATCACAGATACGCAGTATTTT
clone_size: .; j_call: TRBJ1-5; d_call: .; v_call: TRBV12-3/TRBV12-4; cdr3_aa: CASSLAQGGRNQPQHF; cdr3_nt: TGTGCCAGCAGTTTGGCACAGGGAGGTCGAAATCAGCCCCAGCATTTT
clone_size: .; j_call: TRBJ1-6; d_call: TRBD1; v_call: TRBV28; cdr3_aa: CASSRDRGVGSPLHF; cdr3_nt: TGTGCCAGCAGCCGAGACAGGGGGGTAGGATCACCCCTCCACTTT
clone_size: .; j_call: TRBJ1-1; d_call: .; v_call: TRBV29-1; cdr3_aa: CSGRTTAPEAFF; cdr3_nt: TGCAGCGGGAGAACGACAGCCCCTGAAGCTTTCTTT
clone_size: few; j_call: TRBJ2-7; d_call: TRBD2; v_call: TRBV7-9; cdr3_aa: CAGSASGRASEQYF; cdr3_nt: TGTGCCGGCAGCGCTAGCGGGAGGGCCTCCGAGCAGTACTTC
clone_size: many; j_call: TRBJ1-4; d_call: .; v_call: TRBV3-1; cdr3_aa: CASSQDRGRFSEKLFF; cdr3_nt: TGTGCCAGCAGCCAAGATCGGGGTCGGTTCAGTGAAAAACTGTTTTTT
clone_size: many; j_call: TRBJ2-2; d_call: TRBD1; v_call: TRBV20-1; cdr3_aa: CSAPRDRLDRGDTGELFF; cdr3_nt: TGCAGTGCTCCCCGGGACAGGCTTGACCGGGGCGACACCGGGGAGCTGTTTTTT
clone_size: many; j_call: TRBJ1-2; d_call: TRBD1; v_call: TRBV4-1; cdr3_aa: CASRTTGGYGYTF; cdr3_nt: TGCGCCAGCAGAACGACAGGGGGCTATGGCTACACCTTC
clone_size: .; j_call: TRBJ2-1; d_call: .; v_call: TRBV27; cdr3_aa: CASKDGGSPYNEQFF; cdr3_nt: TGTGCCAGCAAGGATGGGGGTTCTCCCTACAATGAGCAGTTCTTC
clone_size: .; j_call: TRBJ2-5; d_call: TRBD2; v_call: TRBV7-7; cdr3_aa: CASSLDSGGAAPQYF; cdr3_nt: TGTGCCAGCAGCTTAGATAGCGGGGGGGCCGCGCCCCAGTACTTC
clone_size: many; j_call: TRBJ1-6; d_call: .; v_call: TRBV28; cdr3_aa: CASSLPTSYNSPLHF; cdr3_nt: TGTGCCAGCAGTTTACCCACCTCCTATAATTCACCCCTCCACTTT
clone_size: few; j_call: TRBJ2-7; d_call: .; v_call: TRBV7-9; cdr3_aa: CASSARGGQNYEQYF; cdr3_nt: TGTGCCAGCAGCGCACGGGGGGGACAGAACTACGAGCAGTACTTC
clone_size: few; j_call: TRBJ2-7; d_call: .; v_call: TRBV5-4; cdr3_aa: CASSLREGDYSYEQYF; cdr3_nt: TGTGCCAGCAGCTTGAGGGAGGGGGACTACTCCTACGAGCAGTACTTC
clone_size: many; j_call: TRBJ1-6; d_call: .; v_call: TRBV28; cdr3_aa: CASRNRVGSYNSPLHF; cdr3_nt: TGTGCCAGCAGGAACAGGGTTGGCTCCTATAATTCACCCCTCCACTTT
clone_size: many; j_call: TRBJ1-5; d_call: TRBD1; v_call: TRBV6-1; cdr3_aa: CASARGQAIPYSNQPQHF; cdr3_nt: TGTGCCAGCGCCCGGGGACAGGCGATACCCTATAGCAATCAGCCCCAGCATTTT
clone_size: .; j_call: TRBJ1-1; d_call: .; v_call: TRBV4-1; cdr3_aa: CASSQVSTGGEAFF; cdr3_nt: TGCGCCAGCAGCCAAGTTTCTACAGGAGGTGAAGCTTTCTTT
clone_size: many; j_call: TRBJ1-1; d_call: .; v_call: TRBV29-1; cdr3_aa: CSVDLTTEAFF; cdr3_nt: TGCAGCGTTGATTTGACCACTGAAGCTTTCTTT
clone_size: many; j_call: TRBJ1-5; d_call: .; v_call: TRBV11-1; cdr3_aa: CASSSRWVVSSNQPQHF; cdr3_nt: TGTGCCAGCAGCTCCCGGTGGGTCGTGTCGAGCAATCAGCCCCAGCATTTT
clone_size: many; j_call: TRBJ2-5; d_call: .; v_call: TRBV11-2; cdr3_aa: CASSYFGAAETQYF; cdr3_nt: TGTGCCAGCAGCTATTTCGGGGCGGCAGAGACCCAGTACTTC
clone_size: many; j_call: TRBJ2-1; d_call: .; v_call: TRBV4-1; cdr3_aa: CASSQVGGDGEQFF; cdr3_nt: TGCGCCAGCAGCCAAGTTGGAGGGGACGGGGAGCAGTTCTTC
clone_size: .; j_call: TRBJ1-1; d_call: .; v_call: TRBV10-3; cdr3_aa: CAISQGLLTEAFF; cdr3_nt: TGTGCCATCAGCCAGGGCCTTCTCACTGAAGCTTTCTTT
clone_size: many; j_call: TRBJ2-3; d_call: TRBD1; v_call: TRBV7-9; cdr3_aa: CASSLGKTGVTDTQYF; cdr3_nt: TGTGCCAGCAGCCTGGGGAAAACAGGGGTCACAGATACGCAGTATTTT
clone_size: many; j_call: TRBJ2-7; d_call: .; v_call: TRBV28; cdr3_aa: CASSPPPQGLYEQYF; cdr3_nt: TGTGCCAGCAGTCCCCCCCCACAGGGACTCTACGAGCAGTACTTC
clone_size: many; j_call: TRBJ1-6; d_call: .; v_call: TRBV5-6; cdr3_aa: CASTDRSSYNSPLHF; cdr3_nt: TGTGCCAGCACCGACCGTAGCTCCTATAATTCACCCCTCCACTTT